This TCR beta chain was recovered during a study of vaccination effects on CD4 cells after COVID-19. Trimming took off 1 base at V and 1 base at J, with 6 bases between the two ends. Germline V gene sequence: CDR1 SGHTA, CDR2 FQGTGA. This CDR3 has 14 amino acids. This clone has just one count. The target antigen is unknown. A roughly 10-day culture period preceded the isolation of CD4+ T cells. As their vaccination, participants received two doses of either BNT162b2 or mRNA-1273. The assay was immunoSEQ multiplex PCR, and TCRdb's table has in-frame clones only and misses some. Of more than 60,000 clones in the sample, just under 75% were seen once.

The receptor was derived from a human donor who received a COVID-19 vaccine. The source material was CD4+ T cells from PBMCs cultured without peptide, sampled after COVID-19 vaccination. V is TRBV7-3 and J is TRBJ2-3; D is ambiguous. This chain's CDR3 is CASSLSPGTDTQYF. As DNA, the CDR3 is TGTGCCAGCAGCTTAAGCCCTGGCACAGATACGCAGTATTTT.